This record covers a single T cell receptor (beta chain). Its antigen is undetermined. This sample includes further DNA sequences coding for the same CDR3. Data came from immunoSEQ multiplex PCR; TCRdb stores just in-frame clones and leaves some out. The sample lists about 98,000 clones; around nine tenths were seen once. This entry comes from a study of OX40 agonist ivuxolimab in advanced cancers. The overall study: Intravenous ivuxolimab was administered to patients every 2 weeks at 0.01 to 10 mg/kg.

With 5 bases removed from V and 5 bases from J, the gap between germline ends came to 6 bases. This CDR3 contains 10 residues. The germline V gene has CDR1 DFQATT and CDR2 SNEGSKA (reference sequence). Overall study results and limits: Among the lowest peripheral clonal expansion occurred in 0.1-3.0 mg/kg partial responders. Doses of 0.1 to 3.0 mg/kg were accompanied by clonal expansion of CD4+ and CD8+ blood T cells by week 6.

The V gene is TRBV20-1, the J gene TRBJ1-1, with D hard to call. The material sequenced was CD4+ or CD8+ T cells sorted from blood, taken in a trial of the OX40 agonist ivuxolimab. This clonotype was obtained from an adult with an advanced solid tumor such as melanoma, head and neck, liver or kidney cancer. This chain's CDR3 is CSARGTEAFF. CDR3 in DNA: TGCAGTGCTCGCGGAACTGAAGCTTTCTTT.